The clone carrying this T cell receptor (beta chain) was seen at least ten times. This CDR3 is 16 amino acids long. V lost 5 bases, J lost 6 bases, and 13 bases stayed unmatched. From germline, CDR1 is SGHTA and CDR2 FQGNSA. This record belongs to a study of T cell repertoires in cytomegalovirus infection. Via MiXCR, TCRdb re-called the reads, giving one row per CDR3 protein. Of roughly 100,000 distinct CDR3 sequences listed, approximately 15% are singletons. The sequence was collected from a human donor in good health (CMV status not recorded). Some clones in this sample may be carry-over from other donors' samples. The rearrangement links TRBV7-2 to TRBJ2-5, with 9 bases aligning to TRBD1. Sequencing input: PBMCs. The CDR3 sequence: CASSLFERTGDKTQYF. CDR3 DNA sequence: TGTGCCAGCAGCCTGTTTGAGAGGACAGGGGACAAGACCCAGTACTTC.